Below, 17 T cell receptor beta chains from the same sample are listed, as sequenced in a study of post-analysis software for immune sequencing data. Study outcomes and limitations: Patients showed TRBV5-6, TRBV5-1 and TRBV20-1 among roughly 5 TRBV segments more frequent than in controls.

Their antigens are not known. Tagging with unique molecular identifiers was a feature of the TCR beta cDNA libraries. TCRdb passed the PCR reads through MiXCR, listing each CDR3 protein once. The sample has 450,000 or so distinct CDR3 sequences, nearly 45% seen once. Sequencing was done on a sample of blood. These receptors originate from a girl between 10 and 17 years old with multiple sclerosis.

The chain's CDR3 is CASMGRSTYEQYF. The CDR3 bases are TGTGCCAGCATGGGGAGATCGACCTACGAGCAGTACTTC. The rearrangement uses TRBV7-9 and TRBJ2-4; D might be TRBD2 (5 bases). The J call is uncertain, as TRBJ2-7 better fits the DNA end. The CDR3 has 13 residues. Germline CDR1 is SEHNR and CDR2 is FQNEAQ (reference sequence).

The chain employs TRBV12-3 or TRBV12-4 and TRBJ1-5; the D is unclear. Trimming removed 4 bases at V and 2 bases at J, with 6 bases between. The CDR3 consists of 13 residues. The CDR3 DNA reads as TGTGCCAGCAGTTCGGGCGGCAATCAGCCCCAGCATTTT. It specifies CASSSGGNQPQHF.

As concerns this clonotype: The junction and the germline gene differ at one end; a read error may be behind it. The chain carries TRBV29-1 and TRBJ2-1; TRBD1 aligns across 8 bases. The CDR3 has 13 residues. In germline, CDR1 is SQVTM, CDR2 ANQGSEA. CDR3: CSVVPGGYDEQFF. The CDR3 DNA is TGCAGCGTTGTCCCAGGGGGCTACGATGAGCAGTTCTTC.

This clonotype was found a few times. The rearrangement joins TRBV20-1 to TRBJ2-3; the match to TRBD2 covers 11 bases. Germline loops: CDR1 DFQATT, CDR2 SNEGSKA (reference sequence). This CDR3 comprises 14 residues. After removal of 5 bases from V and 3 bases from J, the junction contained 4 bases not matched to a gene. CDR3 DNA sequence: TGCAGTGCTCCCACTAGCGGGAGTACAGATACGCAGTATTTT. It specifies CSAPTSGSTDTQYF.

V gene TRBV5-1 combines with J gene TRBJ2-7; 7 nucleotides agree with TRBD1. The CDR3 is 13 residues long. Trimming removed 0 bases from V and 6 bases from J; junction bases left unmatched: 3. From germline, CDR1 is SGHRS and CDR2 YFSETQ. The CDR3 nucleotides read TGCGCCAGCAGCTTGGCGGACAGGACCGAGCAGTACTTC. Translation: CASSLADRTEQYF.

The chain links TRBV4-1 to TRBJ2-4; 8 bases match TRBD2. The germline V gene has CDR1 MGHRA and CDR2 YSYEKL. This CDR3 spans 16 amino acids. V dropped 4 bases and J dropped 3; count of bases not matched to a gene: 8. CDR3 nucleotides: TGCGCCAGCAGCCCCAGCGGGAGCGTGGGCAAAAACATTCAGTACTTC. This sequence encodes CASSPSGSVGKNIQYF.

The chain joins TRBV29-1 to TRBJ2-1, with 9 bases matching TRBD1. Germline CDR1 SQVTM, CDR2 ANQGSEA. The CDR3 totals 14 residues. Trimming at V came to 4 bases and at J to 7 bases, leaving 8 bases not matched to a gene. CDR3 bases: TGCAGCGTTGGCACCGGGACAGGGTGGAATGAGCAGTTCTTC. It specifies CSVGTGTGWNEQFF.

This clonotype was counted a few times. The chain links TRBV7-8 to TRBJ2-3, with D hard to call. Germline CDR1 is SGHVS and CDR2 is FQNEAQ. The CDR3 runs 14 residues. V was pared by 3 bases and J by 0 bases, with 7 bases between. In nucleotides, the CDR3 is TGTGCCAGCAGCTTTTCTAGGAGCACAGATACGCAGTATTTT. As protein: CASSFSRSTDTQYF. Complete variable domain (other parts from reference TRBV7-8 and TRBJ2-3): GAGVSQSPRYKVAKRGQDVALRCDPISGHVSLFWYQQALGQGPEFLTYFQNEAQLDKSGLPSDRFFAERPEGSVSTLKIQRTQQEDSAVYLCASSFSRSTDTQYFGPGTRLTVL.

The chain employs TRBV7-9 and TRBJ2-7; D is uncertain. The germline V gene encodes CDR1 SEHNR and CDR2 FQNEAQ (reference sequence). The ends were cut back, 6 bases at V and 2 bases at J, with 14 bases in the middle. The CDR3 consists of 14 residues. For the CDR3, the DNA is TGTGCCAGCAGTCCTGGATCTGGACCCTACGAGCAGTACTTC. Its translation is CASSPGSGPYEQYF.

This clonotype has only a few counts. The rearrangement uses TRBV5-1 and TRBJ2-7; tentatively, D is TRBD2 (6 bases). CDR3 length: 16 residues. In germline, CDR1 is SGHRS, CDR2 YFSETQ. The V gene lost 0 bases and the J gene lost 2 bases, with 15 bases spanning the gap. The CDR3 protein is CASSLALLAKTYEQYF. In nucleotides, the CDR3 is TGCGCCAGCAGCTTGGCCCTACTAGCCAAAACCTACGAGCAGTACTTC.

The chain joins TRBV7-3 to TRBJ2-3; 7 bases map to TRBD2. This CDR3 region has 16 residues. CDR1 is SGHTA and CDR2 is FQGTGA in the germline V gene. V lost 5 bases to trimming and J lost 4 bases; unmatched junction nucleotides: 12. CDR3 amino acids: CASSPRVGGPADTQYF. In DNA form, the CDR3 reads TGTGCCAGCAGCCCCAGGGTGGGAGGGCCCGCAGATACGCAGTATTTT.

The chain is built from TRBV5-1 and TRBJ2-1, with D perhaps matching TRBD1 (7 bases). The germline V and J ends were trimmed by 3 bases and 8 bases, with 12 bases remaining between them. Germline V gene data show CDR1 as SGHRS and CDR2 as YFSETQ. There are 13 residues in the CDR3. CDR3 sequence (DNA): TGCGCCAGCAGCTGGACAGGAGGGGATGAGCAGTTCTTC. This gives the protein CASSWTGGDEQFF.

The sample holds a few counts of this clonotype. The rearrangement uses TRBV12-3 or TRBV12-4 and TRBJ2-5, with D maybe TRBD1 (5 bases). This CDR3 spans 12 amino acids. Trimming took 6 bases from V and 11 from J, leaving 16 bases between them. The CDR3 DNA follows: TGTGCCAGCAGCACCAGGGTTAGAGAGCAGTACTTC. Translating gives CASSTRVREQYF.

The CDR3 DNA reads TGTGCCAGCAGCCGGGTGGGGGGGCAGGGTCCCTACAATGAGCAGTTCTTC. Translated: CASSRVGGQGPYNEQFF. The chain uses TRBV7-9 and TRBJ2-1; D may be TRBD2 (7 bases). V lost 5 bases and J lost 2, with 19 bases in between. The CDR3 contains 17 residues. Germline CDR1 is SEHNR and CDR2 is FQNEAQ (reference sequence).

V is TRBV9 and J is TRBJ2-5, with 8 bases aligning to TRBD2. The tail of the sequence fits TRBJ2-7 better, so the J call may be wrong. Germline V lookup: CDR1 SGDLS, CDR2 YYNGEE. The CDR3 loop spans 14 amino acids. The CDR3 nucleotides are TGTGCCAGCAGCGAACGGGAGGGATCCTACGAGCAGTACTTC. Protein product: CASSEREGSYEQYF.

V and J are TRBV5-1 and TRBJ2-7; the match to TRBD2 covers 10 bases. Germline loops: CDR1 SGHRS, CDR2 YFSETQ. The CDR3 extends over 15 amino acids. V gave up 1 base and J gave up 5 bases; unmatched junction bases: 6. The CDR3 DNA follows: TGCGCCAGCAGCTTGATCACGGGACTAGCGAACGAGCAGTACTTC. This gives the protein CASSLITGLANEQYF.

The chain links TRBV7-6 to TRBJ2-7; 7 nucleotides agree with TRBD1. This CDR3 spans 14 amino acids. Germline lookup yields CDR1 SGHVS and CDR2 FNYEAQ. The ends lost 0 bases at V and 4 bases at J; junction bases unmatched: 3. The CDR3 DNA sequence: TGTGCCAGCAGCTTAGCCGGGACAGAATACGAGCAGTACTTC. Translated: CASSLAGTEYEQYF.